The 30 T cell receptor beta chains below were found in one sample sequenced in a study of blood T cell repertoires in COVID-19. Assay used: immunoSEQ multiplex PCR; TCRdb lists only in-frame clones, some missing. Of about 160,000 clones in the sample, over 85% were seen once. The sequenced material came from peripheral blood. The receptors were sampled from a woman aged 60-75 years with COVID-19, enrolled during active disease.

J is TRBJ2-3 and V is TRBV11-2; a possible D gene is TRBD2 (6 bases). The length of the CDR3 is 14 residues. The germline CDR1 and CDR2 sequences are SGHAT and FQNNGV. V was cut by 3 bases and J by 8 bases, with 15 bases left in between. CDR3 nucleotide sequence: TGTGCCAGCAGCTTGGTGGGAGGTGCTGGTACGCAGTATTTT. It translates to CASSLVGGAGTQYF.

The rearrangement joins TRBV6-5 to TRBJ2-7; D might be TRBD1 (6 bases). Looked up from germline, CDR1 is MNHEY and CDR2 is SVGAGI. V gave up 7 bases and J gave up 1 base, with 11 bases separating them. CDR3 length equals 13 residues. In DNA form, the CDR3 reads TGTGCCAGCACCTCGACAGGATCCTACGAGCAGTACTTC. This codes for CASTSTGSYEQYF.

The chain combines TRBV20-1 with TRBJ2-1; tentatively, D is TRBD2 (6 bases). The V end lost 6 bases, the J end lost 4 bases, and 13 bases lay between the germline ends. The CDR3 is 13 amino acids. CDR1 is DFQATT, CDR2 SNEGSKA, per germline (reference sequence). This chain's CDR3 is CSASVAEYNEQFF. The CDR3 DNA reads TGCAGTGCGAGTGTAGCGGAATACAATGAGCAGTTCTTC.

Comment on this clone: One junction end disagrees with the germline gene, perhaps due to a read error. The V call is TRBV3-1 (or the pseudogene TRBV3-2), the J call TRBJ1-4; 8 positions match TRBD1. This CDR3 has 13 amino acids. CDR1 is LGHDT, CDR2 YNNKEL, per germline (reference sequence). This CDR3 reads CASSQEPGQGEVF. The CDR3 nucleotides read TGTGCCAGCAGCCAAGAACCCGGACAGGGAGAAGTTTTT.

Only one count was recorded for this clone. The CDR3 spells CASSPGRGGGRQFDKEKLFF. Here the CDR3 DNA reads TGTGCCAGCAGCCCCGGGAGGGGTGGGGGGCGGCAGTTCGATAAGGAAAAACTGTTTTTT. The chain links TRBV3-1 (or the pseudogene TRBV3-2) to TRBJ1-4; D possibly corresponds to TRBD1 (6 bases). The V end lost 4 bases, the J end lost 8 bases, and 32 bases lay between the germline ends. CDR3 length: 20 amino acids. CDR1 is LGHDT and CDR2 is YNNKEL in the germline V gene (reference sequence).

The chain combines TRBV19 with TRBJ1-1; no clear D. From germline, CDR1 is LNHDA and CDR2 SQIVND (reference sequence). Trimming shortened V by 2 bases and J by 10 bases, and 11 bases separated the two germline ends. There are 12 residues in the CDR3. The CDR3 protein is CASSITSRGAFF. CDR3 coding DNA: TGTGCCAGTAGTATAACCAGCCGGGGAGCTTTCTTT.

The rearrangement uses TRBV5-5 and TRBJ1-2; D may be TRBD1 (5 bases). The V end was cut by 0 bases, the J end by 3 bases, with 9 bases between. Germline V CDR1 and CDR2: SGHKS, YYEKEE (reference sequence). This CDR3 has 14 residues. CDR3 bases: TGTGCCAGCAGCTTGGGATGGGGGGACTATGGCTACACCTTC. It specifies CASSLGWGDYGYTF.

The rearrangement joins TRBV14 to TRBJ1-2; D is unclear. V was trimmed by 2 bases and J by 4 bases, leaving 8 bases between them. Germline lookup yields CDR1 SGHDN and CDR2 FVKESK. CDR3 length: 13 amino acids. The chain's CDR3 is CASSQQRFYGYTF. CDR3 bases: TGTGCCAGCAGCCAACAGCGTTTCTATGGCTACACCTTC.

The DNA of the CDR3 is TGTGCCAGCAGCTATAGCGGGGGGGCATACAATGAGCAGTTCTTC. This codes for CASSYSGGAYNEQFF. This rearrangement joins TRBV7-3 to TRBJ2-1, with TRBD2 matching over 11 bases. With V trimmed by 4 bases and J by 4 bases, 3 bases remained unmatched. Germline CDR1 SGHTA, CDR2 FQGTGA. The CDR3 is made up of 15 amino acids.

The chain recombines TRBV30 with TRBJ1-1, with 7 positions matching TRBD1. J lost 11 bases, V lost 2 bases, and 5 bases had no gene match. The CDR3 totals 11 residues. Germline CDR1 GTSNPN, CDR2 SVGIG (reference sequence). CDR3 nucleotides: TGTGCCTGGAGTACAGGGGCGAAGGCTTTCTTT. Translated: CAWSTGAKAFF.

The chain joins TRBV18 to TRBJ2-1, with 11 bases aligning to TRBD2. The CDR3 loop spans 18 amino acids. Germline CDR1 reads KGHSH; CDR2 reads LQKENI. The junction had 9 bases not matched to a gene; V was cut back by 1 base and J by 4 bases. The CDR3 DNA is TGTGCCAGCTCACCACTAGTTCTAGCGGGGGGACTTTACAATGAGCAGTTCTTC. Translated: CASSPLVLAGGLYNEQFF.

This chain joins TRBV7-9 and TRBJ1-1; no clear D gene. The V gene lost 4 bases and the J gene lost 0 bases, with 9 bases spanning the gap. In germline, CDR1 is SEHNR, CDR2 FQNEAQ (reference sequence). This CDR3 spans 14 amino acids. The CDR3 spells CASSSGGVNTEAFF. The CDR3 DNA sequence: TGTGCCAGCAGCTCCGGCGGGGTGAACACTGAAGCTTTCTTT.

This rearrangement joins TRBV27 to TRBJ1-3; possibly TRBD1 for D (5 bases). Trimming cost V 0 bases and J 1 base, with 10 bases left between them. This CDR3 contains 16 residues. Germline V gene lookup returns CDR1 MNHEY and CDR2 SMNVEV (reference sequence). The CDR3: CASSLSYRGSGNTIYF. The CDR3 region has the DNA TGTGCCAGCAGTTTATCGTATAGGGGTTCTGGAAACACCATATATTTT.

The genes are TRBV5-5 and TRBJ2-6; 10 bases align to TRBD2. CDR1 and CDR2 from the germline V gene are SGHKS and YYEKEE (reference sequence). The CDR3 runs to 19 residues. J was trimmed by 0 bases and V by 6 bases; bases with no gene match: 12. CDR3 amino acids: CASILVLGLASSGANVLTF. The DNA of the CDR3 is TGTGCCAGCATCCTTGTCTTGGGACTAGCGAGCTCTGGGGCCAACGTCCTGACTTTC.

The CDR3 here is CASSFQRGDNNEQFF. CDR3 bases: TGTGCCAGCAGTTTCCAGCGGGGGGATAACAATGAGCAGTTCTTC. The chain has TRBV6-5 and TRBJ2-1; 9 bases map to TRBD2. The germline V gene encodes CDR1 MNHEY and CDR2 SVGAGI. This CDR3 spans 15 amino acids. The V segment lost 4 bases and the J segment 5 bases; nucleotides outside the gene matches: 6.

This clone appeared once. CDR3 DNA: TGTGCCAGCAGCTTATACAGGGGGCGCAATGAGCAGTTCTTC. As protein: CASSLYRGRNEQFF. This chain links TRBV11-1 with TRBJ2-1, with 9 bases lining up with TRBD1. CDR1 and CDR2 from the germline V gene are SGHAT and FQDESV (reference sequence). Unmatched junction bases numbered 2, after V lost 2 bases and J lost 6 bases. The CDR3 runs to 14 residues.

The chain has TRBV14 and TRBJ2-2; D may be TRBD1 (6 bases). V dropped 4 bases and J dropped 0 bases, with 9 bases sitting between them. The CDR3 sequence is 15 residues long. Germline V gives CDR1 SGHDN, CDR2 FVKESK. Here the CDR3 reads CASSLRQANTGELFF. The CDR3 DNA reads TGTGCCAGCAGCCTCCGACAGGCGAACACCGGGGAGCTGTTTTTT.

CDR3 in DNA: TGTGCCAGCAGCCAACGACCGGGACAGCTGAACACTGAAGCTTTCTTT. The encoded protein is CASSQRPGQLNTEAFF. J is TRBJ1-1 and V is TRBV14; 7 positions match TRBD1. The CDR3 spans 16 residues. J was trimmed by 0 bases and V by 2 bases; bases with no gene match: 6. Looked up from germline, CDR1 is SGHDN and CDR2 is FVKESK.

In DNA, the CDR3 is TGTGCCAGCAGCCCGGGACTAACGGAGACCCAGTACTTC. Its translation is CASSPGLTETQYF. The V call is TRBV3-1 (or the pseudogene TRBV3-2), the J call TRBJ2-5, with 7 bases matching TRBD2. CDR1 is LGHDT and CDR2 is YNNKEL in the germline V gene (reference sequence). V shed 4 bases and J 5 bases; nucleotides not matched to a gene: 4. The CDR3 covers 13 residues.

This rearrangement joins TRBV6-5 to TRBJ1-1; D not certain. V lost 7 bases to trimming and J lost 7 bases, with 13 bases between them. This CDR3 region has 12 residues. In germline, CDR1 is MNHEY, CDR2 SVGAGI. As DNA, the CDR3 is TGTGCCAGCACGAGGAGTTGGGTTGAAGCTTTCTTT. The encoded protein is CASTRSWVEAFF.

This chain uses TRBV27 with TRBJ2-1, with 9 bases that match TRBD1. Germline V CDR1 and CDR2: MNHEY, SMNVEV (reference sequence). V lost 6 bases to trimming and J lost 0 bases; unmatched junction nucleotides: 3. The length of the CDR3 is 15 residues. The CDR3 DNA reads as TGTGCCAGCAGGGGGGGACAGGGCTCCTACAATGAGCAGTTCTTC. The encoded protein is CASRGGQGSYNEQFF.

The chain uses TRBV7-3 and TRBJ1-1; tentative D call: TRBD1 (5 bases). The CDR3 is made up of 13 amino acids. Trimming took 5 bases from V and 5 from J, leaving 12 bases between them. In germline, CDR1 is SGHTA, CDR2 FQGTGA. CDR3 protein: CASSPSGGTEAFF. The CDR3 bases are TGTGCCAGCAGCCCGTCGGGGGGTACTGAAGCTTTCTTT.

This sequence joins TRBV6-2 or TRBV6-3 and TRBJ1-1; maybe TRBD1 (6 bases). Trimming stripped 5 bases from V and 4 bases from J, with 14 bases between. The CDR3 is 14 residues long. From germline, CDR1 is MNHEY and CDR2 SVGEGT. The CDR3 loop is CASSAQGSITEAFF. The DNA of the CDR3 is TGTGCCAGCAGTGCTCAGGGGAGTATCACTGAAGCTTTCTTT.

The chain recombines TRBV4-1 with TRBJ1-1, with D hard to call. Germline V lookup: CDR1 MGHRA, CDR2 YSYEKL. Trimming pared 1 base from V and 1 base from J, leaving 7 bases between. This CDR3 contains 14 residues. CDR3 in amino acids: CASSQGSWNTEAFF. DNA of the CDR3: TGCGCCAGCAGCCAAGGTTCCTGGAACACTGAAGCTTTCTTT.

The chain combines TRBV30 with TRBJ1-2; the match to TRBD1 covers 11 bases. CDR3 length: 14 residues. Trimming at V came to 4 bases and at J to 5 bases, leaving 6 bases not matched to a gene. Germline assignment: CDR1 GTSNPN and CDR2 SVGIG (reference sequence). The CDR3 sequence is CAWTPDRGLYGYTF. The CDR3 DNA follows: TGTGCCTGGACCCCGGACAGGGGGCTATATGGCTACACCTTC.

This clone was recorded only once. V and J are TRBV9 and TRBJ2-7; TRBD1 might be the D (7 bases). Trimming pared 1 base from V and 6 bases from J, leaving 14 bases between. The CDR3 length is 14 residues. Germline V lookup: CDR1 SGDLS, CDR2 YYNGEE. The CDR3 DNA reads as TGTGCCAGCAGCGTACAGGGGGGAAAAGGCGAGCAGTACTTC. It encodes CASSVQGGKGEQYF.

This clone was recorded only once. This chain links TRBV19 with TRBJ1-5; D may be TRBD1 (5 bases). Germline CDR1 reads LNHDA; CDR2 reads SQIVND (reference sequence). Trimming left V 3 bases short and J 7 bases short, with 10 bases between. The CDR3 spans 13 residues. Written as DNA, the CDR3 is TGTGCCAGTAGTATCGGGCGGGGGCAGCCCCAGCATTTT. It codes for CASSIGRGQPQHF. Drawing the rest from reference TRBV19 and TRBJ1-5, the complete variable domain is DGGITQSPKYLFRKEGQNVTLSCEQNLNHDAMYWYRQDPGQGLRLIYYSQIVNDFQKGDIAEGYSVSREKKESFPLTVTSAQKNPTAFYLCASSIGRGQPQHFGDGTRLSIL.

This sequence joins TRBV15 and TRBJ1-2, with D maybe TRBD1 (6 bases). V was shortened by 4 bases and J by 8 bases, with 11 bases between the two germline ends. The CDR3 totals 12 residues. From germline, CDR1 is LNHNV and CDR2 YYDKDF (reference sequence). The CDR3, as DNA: TGTGCCACCAGCATGCGACAGGCCGGCTACACCTTC. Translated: CATSMRQAGYTF.

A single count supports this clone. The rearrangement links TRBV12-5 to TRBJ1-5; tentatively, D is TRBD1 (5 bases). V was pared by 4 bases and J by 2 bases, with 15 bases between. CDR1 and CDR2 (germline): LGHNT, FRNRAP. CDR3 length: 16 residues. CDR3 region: CASGCPPGGGNQPQHF. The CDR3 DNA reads TGTGCTAGTGGTTGCCCGCCGGGGGGTGGCAATCAGCCCCAGCATTTT.

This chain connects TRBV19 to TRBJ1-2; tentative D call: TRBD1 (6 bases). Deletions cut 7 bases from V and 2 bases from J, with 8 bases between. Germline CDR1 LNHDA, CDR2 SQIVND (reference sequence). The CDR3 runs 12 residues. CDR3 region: CASNTGNYGYTF. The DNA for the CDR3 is TGTGCCAGTAATACAGGGAACTATGGCTACACCTTC.